This T cell receptor beta chain appears in the sequencing data of a study of cytomegalovirus exposure and HLA in healthy donors. The CDR3 runs to 13 residues. From germline, CDR1 is SGHRS and CDR2 YFSETQ. V lost 3 bases and J 8 bases, leaving 11 bases between the germline ends. The donors comprised healthy bone marrow donors. Study-wide results and limits: Altogether, 164 TCR beta chains were recorded as cytomegalovirus-associated. Serostatus for CMV was the only available immune exposure information.

PCR primers comprised 60 Vbeta and 13 Jbeta primers. The method was immunoSEQ multiplex PCR; TCRdb's version includes in-frame clones alone and lacks a portion of them. The table has fewer than 250,000 clones, 60% to 80% seen once. With respect to this clone: Antigen specificity is unknown.

The chain carries TRBV5-1 and TRBJ2-2; D perhaps matches TRBD1 (5 bases). This TCR was sampled from a woman younger than 35 in good health and CMV-seronegative. Input material: PBMCs. CDR3 sequence reads: CASSSTVAGELFF. CDR3 in DNA: TGCGCCAGCAGCTCGACAGTCGCAGGGGAGCTGTTTTTT. The whole variable domain, filled in from reference TRBV5-1 and TRBJ2-2, reads KAGVTQTPRYLIKTRGQQVTLSCSPISGHRSVSWYQQTPGQGLQFLFEYFSETQRNKGNFPGRFSGRQFSNSRSEMNVSTLELGDSALYLCASSSTVAGELFFGEGSRLTVL.